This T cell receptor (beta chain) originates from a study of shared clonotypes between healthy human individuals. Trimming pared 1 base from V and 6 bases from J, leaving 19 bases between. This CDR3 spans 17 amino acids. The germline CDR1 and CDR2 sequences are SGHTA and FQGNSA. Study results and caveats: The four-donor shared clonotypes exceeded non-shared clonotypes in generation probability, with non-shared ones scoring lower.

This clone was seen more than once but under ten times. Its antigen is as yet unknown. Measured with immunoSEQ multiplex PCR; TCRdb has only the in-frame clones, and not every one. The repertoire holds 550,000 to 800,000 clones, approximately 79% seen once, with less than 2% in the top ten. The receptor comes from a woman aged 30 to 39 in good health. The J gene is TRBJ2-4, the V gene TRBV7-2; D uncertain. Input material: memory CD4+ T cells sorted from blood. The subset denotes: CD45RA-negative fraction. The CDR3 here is CASSLGSILVFGNIQYF. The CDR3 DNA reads TGTGCCAGCAGCTTAGGGAGTATTCTGGTGTTCGGAAACATTCAGTACTTC. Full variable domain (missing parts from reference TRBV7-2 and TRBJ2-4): GAGVSQSPSNKVTEKGKDVELRCDPISGHTALYWYRQSLGQGLEFLIYFQGNSAPDKSGLPSDRFSAERTGGSVSTLTIQRTQQEDSAVYLCASSLGSILVFGNIQYFGAGTRLSVL.